This T cell receptor (beta chain) was sequenced in a study of blood T cell repertoires in COVID-19. The table lists this clone with a count of one. Germline V gene lookup returns CDR1 SGHTA and CDR2 FQGNSA. V was cut by 7 bases and J by 0 bases, with 16 bases left in between. This CDR3 comprises 16 residues. Enrollment of patients from Seattle took place during active infection, with longitudinal follow-up. Under the authors' procedure: Quantification of nucleated cells was approximated via reference gene primer amplification. TCRdb's copy holds only in-frame clones and misses some; the assay was immunoSEQ multiplex PCR. The D gene and trimming were derived from the DNA, and the V and J assignments and clone size from that table. This table holds about 320,000 clones, more than 70% found once.

The sequence derives from a woman under 40 with COVID-19, enrolled during active disease. The source material was peripheral blood. The chain couples TRBV7-2 to TRBJ1-3; no definite D call. DNA for the CDR3: TGTGCCAGCACTACCGAGTCGACTCTCTCTGGAAACACCATATATTTT. It yields the protein CASTTESTLSGNTIYF.